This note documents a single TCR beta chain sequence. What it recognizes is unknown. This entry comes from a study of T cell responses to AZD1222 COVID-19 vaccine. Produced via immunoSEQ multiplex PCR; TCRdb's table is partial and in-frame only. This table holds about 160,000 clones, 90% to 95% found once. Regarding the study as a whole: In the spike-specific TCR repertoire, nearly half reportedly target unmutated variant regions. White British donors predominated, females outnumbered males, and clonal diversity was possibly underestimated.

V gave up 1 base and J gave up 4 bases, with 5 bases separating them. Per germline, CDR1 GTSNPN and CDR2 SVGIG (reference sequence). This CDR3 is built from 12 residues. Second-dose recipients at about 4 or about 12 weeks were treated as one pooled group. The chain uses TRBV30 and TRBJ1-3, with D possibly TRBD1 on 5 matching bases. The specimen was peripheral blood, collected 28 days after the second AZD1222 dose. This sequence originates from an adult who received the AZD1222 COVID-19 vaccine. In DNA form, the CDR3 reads TGTGCCTGGAGTGGACAGGGAAACACCATATATTTT. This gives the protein CAWSGQGNTIYF. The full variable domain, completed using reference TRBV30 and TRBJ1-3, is SQTIHQWPATLVQPVGSPLSLECTVEGTSNPNLYWYRQAAGRGLQLLFYSVGIGQISSEVPQNLSASRPQDRQFILSSKKLLLSDSGFYLCAWSGQGNTIYFGEGSWLTVV.